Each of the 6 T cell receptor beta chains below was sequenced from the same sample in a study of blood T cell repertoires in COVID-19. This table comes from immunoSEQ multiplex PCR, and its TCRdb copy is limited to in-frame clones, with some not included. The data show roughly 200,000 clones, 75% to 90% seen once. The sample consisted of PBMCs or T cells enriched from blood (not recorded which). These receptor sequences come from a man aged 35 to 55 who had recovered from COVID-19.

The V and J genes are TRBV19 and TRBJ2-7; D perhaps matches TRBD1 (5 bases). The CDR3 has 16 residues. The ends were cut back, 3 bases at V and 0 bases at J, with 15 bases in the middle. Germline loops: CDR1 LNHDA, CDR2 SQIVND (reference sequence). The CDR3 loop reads CASSMVARASSYEQYF. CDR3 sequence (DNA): TGTGCCAGTAGTATGGTGGCCAGGGCGAGCTCCTACGAGCAGTACTTC.

CDR3: CASSPFRDSSYNEQFF. The CDR3 DNA follows: TGCGCCAGCAGTCCCTTCCGGGACAGCTCCTACAATGAGCAGTTCTTC. This chain connects TRBV5-1 to TRBJ2-1; 7 bases are a match to TRBD1. The CDR3 contains 16 residues. Germline values: CDR1 SGHRS, CDR2 YFSETQ. The V and J ends lost 5 bases and 0 bases, in that order; junction bases with no gene match: 8.

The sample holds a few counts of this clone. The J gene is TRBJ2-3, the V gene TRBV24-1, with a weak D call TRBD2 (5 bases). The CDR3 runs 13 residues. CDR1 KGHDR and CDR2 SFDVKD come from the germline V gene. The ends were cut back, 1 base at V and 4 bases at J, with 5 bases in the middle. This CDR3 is CATSDFGADTQYF. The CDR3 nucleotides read TGTGCCACCAGTGATTTCGGGGCAGATACGCAGTATTTT.

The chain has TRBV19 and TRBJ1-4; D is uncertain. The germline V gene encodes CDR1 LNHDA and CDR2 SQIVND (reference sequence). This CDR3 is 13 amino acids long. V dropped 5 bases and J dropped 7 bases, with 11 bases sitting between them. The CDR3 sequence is CASSGGIGEKLFF. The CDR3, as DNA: TGTGCCAGTAGTGGAGGGATAGGTGAAAAACTGTTTTTT.

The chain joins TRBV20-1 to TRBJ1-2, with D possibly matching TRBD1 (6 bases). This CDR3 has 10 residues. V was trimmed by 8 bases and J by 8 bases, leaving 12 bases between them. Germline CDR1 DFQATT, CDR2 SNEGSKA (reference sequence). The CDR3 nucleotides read TGCAGTACTACAGGGCCGGGCTACACCTTC. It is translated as CSTTGPGYTF.

CDR3 in DNA: TGTGCCACCAGCAGAGATAACCAGGGCGAGCAGTTCTTC. Translation: CATSRDNQGEQFF. J is TRBJ2-1 and V is TRBV15; D is possibly TRBD1 (5 bases). The CDR3 extends over 13 amino acids. The V end was cut by 0 bases, the J end by 10 bases, with 10 bases between. Germline V lookup: CDR1 LNHNV, CDR2 YYDKDF (reference sequence).